This T cell receptor beta chain emerged from a study of blood T cell repertoires in COVID-19. Overall study: The cDNA or gDNA used as material had been derived from T cells, B-cell-depleted T cells, or PBMCs.

CDR1 and CDR2 from the germline V gene are LNHDA and SQIVND (reference sequence). Between the trimmed V and J ends, which lost 5 bases and 7 bases, there was a span of 18 bases. This CDR3 spans 15 amino acids. The protocol was immunoSEQ multiplex PCR, while the TCRdb copy is restricted to in-frame clones and leaves out a portion. This sample carries approximately 200,000 clones, 88% of them seen once, and the ten largest clones take more than 1.4%. This clone was observed a few times. The chain combines TRBV19 with TRBJ2-1; D may be TRBD2 (6 bases). The sample consisted of peripheral blood. The receptor's source is a man between 18 and 35 years old with active or convalescent COVID-19. This chain's CDR3 is CASSLPYAGRNEQFF. The CDR3 region has the DNA TGTGCCAGTAGTCTCCCTTACGCGGGAAGGAATGAGCAGTTCTTC. The full variable domain, rest sourced from reference TRBV19 and TRBJ2-1, is DGGITQSPKYLFRKEGQNVTLSCEQNLNHDAMYWYRQDPGQGLRLIYYSQIVNDFQKGDIAEGYSVSREKKESFPLTVTSAQKNPTAFYLCASSLPYAGRNEQFFGPGTRLTVL.